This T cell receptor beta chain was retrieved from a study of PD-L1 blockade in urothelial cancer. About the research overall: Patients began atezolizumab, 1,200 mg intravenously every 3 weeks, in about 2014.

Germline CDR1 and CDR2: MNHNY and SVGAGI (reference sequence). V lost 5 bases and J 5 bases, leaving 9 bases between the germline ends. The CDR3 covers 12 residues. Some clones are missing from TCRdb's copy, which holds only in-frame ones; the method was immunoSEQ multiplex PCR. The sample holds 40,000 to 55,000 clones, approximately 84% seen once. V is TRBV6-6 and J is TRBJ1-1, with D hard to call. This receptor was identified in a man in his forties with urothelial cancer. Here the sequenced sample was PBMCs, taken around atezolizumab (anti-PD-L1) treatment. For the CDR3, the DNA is TGTGCCAGCAGTGGCGCGGTAACTGAAGCTTTCTTT. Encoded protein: CASSGAVTEAFF.